The clone carrying this T cell receptor (beta chain) was picked up a small number of times. Its specificity is unknown. Study findings and constraints: Tumor memory CD4+ T cell TCR gene usage clustered with blood and lymph node memory CD4+ cells and lymph node naive CD4+ cells.

Trimming pared 1 base from V and 9 bases from J, leaving 10 bases between. This CDR3 spans 13 amino acids. The germline gives CDR1 SEHNR, CDR2 FQNEAQ (reference sequence). Semi-nested PCR with Nested Universal Primer A followed constant-region reverse priming of full-length variable regions. TCRdb called the 5' RACE reads again in MiXCR, with one record for every CDR3 protein. This table holds roughly 39,000 distinct CDR3 sequences, over 15% found once. The sequencing input was naive CD4+ T cells sorted from a lymph node. The subset: naive CD4+ T cells, CD4+CD45RA+CD25-. The J gene is TRBJ2-1, the V gene TRBV7-9, with D possibly being TRBD1 (6 bases). The TCR comes from a female donor with breast cancer. In DNA, the CDR3 is TGTGCCAGCAGCTTAGGTAGAGGGGGTGAGCAGTTCTTC. This translates into CASSLGRGGEQFF.